Presented here are 11 T cell receptor beta chains from one specimen sequenced in a study of CD8 T cells in Susac syndrome. After extraction with the RNeasy kit, about 0.45 to 1 ug of the RNA was reverse transcribed using random hexamers. TCRdb redid the calling of the immunoSEQ multiplex PCR reads with MiXCR, one entry per CDR3 protein. The sample shows roughly 110,000 distinct CDR3 sequences, roughly 94% of them seen only once. The sequencing input was CD8+ T cells from PBMCs. These receptors originate from a human donor with Susac syndrome.

The chain joins TRBV2 to TRBJ2-7; 10 nucleotides match TRBD1. V lost 4 bases to trimming and J lost 4 bases; unmatched junction nucleotides: 4. The germline V gene has CDR1 SNHLY and CDR2 FYNNEI. This CDR3 has 14 residues. The CDR3 DNA is TGTGCCAGCAGTGTGGTGGGACAGGGGTACGAGCAGTACTTC. Protein sequence: CASSVVGQGYEQYF.

The CDR3: CASSPLVNSGMNTEAFF. CDR3 in DNA: TGTGCCAGCAGTCCCTTGGTGAATTCGGGCATGAACACTGAAGCTTTCTTT. The chain couples TRBV13 to TRBJ1-1; no reliable D call. V lost 6 bases and J 0 bases, leaving 20 bases between the germline ends. Germline lookup yields CDR1 PRHDT and CDR2 FYEKMQ (reference sequence). This CDR3 region has 17 residues.

The V and J genes are TRBV5-4 and TRBJ1-1, with D maybe TRBD1 (5 bases). The CDR3 extends over 12 amino acids. Trimming stripped 1 base from V and 13 bases from J, with 14 bases between. Germline CDR1 and CDR2: SGHNT and YYREEE (reference sequence). CDR3 nucleotide sequence: TGTGCCAGCAGCTTGAAGGGGTTAGTGCTTTTCTTT. Encoded protein: CASSLKGLVLFF.

The chain combines TRBV29-1 with TRBJ1-2; D uncertain. Trimming left V 4 bases short and J 6 bases short, with 9 bases between. Looked up from germline, CDR1 is SQVTM and CDR2 is ANQGSEA. This CDR3 spans 11 amino acids. The CDR3 nucleotides are TGCAGCGTTGGGTCAATGGATGGCTACACCTTC. It codes for CSVGSMDGYTF.

The chain carries TRBV9 and TRBJ1-2; D is uncertain. The CDR3 is 16 residues long. Germline-derived CDR1 and CDR2 are SGDLS and YYNGEE. Trimming cost V 1 base and J 2 bases, with 15 bases left between them. CDR3 sequence: CASSVRGDMLNYGYTF. CDR3 DNA sequence: TGTGCCAGCAGCGTACGCGGAGACATGCTCAACTATGGCTACACCTTC.

J is TRBJ2-3 and V is TRBV29-1; 10 positions match TRBD1. V gave up 4 bases and J gave up 8 bases; unmatched junction bases: 9. This CDR3 comprises 14 residues. Germline V gene sequence: CDR1 SQVTM, CDR2 ANQGSEA. CDR3: CSVVRTGGRGTQYF. As DNA, the CDR3 is TGCAGCGTTGTTAGGACAGGGGGAAGGGGTACGCAGTATTTT.

This clonotype was recorded once. This sequence joins TRBV10-2 and TRBJ2-1; D may be TRBD1 (5 bases). Germline CDR1 reads WSHSY; CDR2 reads SAAADI. The CDR3 extends over 14 amino acids. With 0 bases removed from V and 6 bases from J, the gap between germline ends came to 9 bases. CDR3 bases: TGCGCCAGCAGTGAGTCGTATAGGGGCAATGAGCAGTTCTTC. Encoded protein: CASSESYRGNEQFF.

The rearrangement links TRBV7-9 to TRBJ2-2, with 7 bases lining up with TRBD2. CDR1 is SEHNR, CDR2 FQNEAQ, per germline (reference sequence). CDR3 length: 15 residues. Germline trimming cut 1 base from V and 9 bases from J; bases unmatched to any gene: 8. For the CDR3, the DNA is TGTGCCAGCAGCTTAGAGGCTAGCGGACCCAGGGAGCTGTTTTTT. This gives the protein CASSLEASGPRELFF. The variable domain in full, with the rest retrieved from reference TRBV7-9 and TRBJ2-2, is DTGVSQNPRHKITKRGQNVTFRCDPISEHNRLYWYRQTLGQGPEFLTYFQNEAQLEKSRLLSDRFSAERPKGSFSTLEIQRTEQGDSAMYLCASSLEASGPRELFFGEGSRLTVL.

V usage is TRBV4-3 and J usage is TRBJ2-1; 10 bases line up with TRBD2. The junction had 11 bases not matched to a gene; V was cut back by 3 bases and J by 0 bases. The length of the CDR3 is 19 residues. The germline CDR1 and CDR2 sequences are LGHNA and YSLEER. The CDR3 here is CASSQHLAGADPSYNEQFF. The CDR3 DNA reads TGCGCCAGCAGCCAGCACCTAGCGGGGGCCGACCCCTCCTACAATGAGCAGTTCTTC.

The rearrangement links TRBV3-1 to TRBJ2-3, with TRBD2 matching 8 bases. V lost 0 bases, J lost 6 bases, and 5 bases stayed unmatched. This CDR3 has 15 residues. Germline lookup yields CDR1 LGHDT and CDR2 YNNKEL (reference sequence). The CDR3 region is CASSQDGLAFDTQYF. In DNA, the CDR3 is TGTGCCAGCAGCCAAGATGGACTAGCATTCGATACGCAGTATTTT.

The chain is built from TRBV27 and TRBJ1-6; 10 bases agree with TRBD1. J lost 10 bases, V lost 7 bases, and 7 bases had no gene match. Germline V lookup: CDR1 MNHEY, CDR2 SMNVEV (reference sequence). This CDR3 is 14 amino acids long. The CDR3 loop reads CASTPGQGQSPLHF. CDR3 DNA sequence: TGTGCCAGCACTCCGGGACAGGGGCAATCACCCCTCCACTTT.